This T cell receptor beta chain was found in a study of T-cell reconstitution after alpha-beta-depleted transplantation in children. This CDR3 spans 13 amino acids. The V gene's germline CDR1 is SGHTA and CDR2 FQGNSA. Trimming pared 7 bases from V and 5 bases from J, leaving 15 bases between. Unique molecular identifiers were incorporated during preparation of the TCRbeta library. TCRdb reanalysed the PCR reads using MiXCR and keeps one entry per CDR3 protein. The sample consists of around 500,000 distinct CDR3 sequences, approximately 12% of them appearing once. The sequencing used PBMCs from the stem cell graft donor, collected from the stem cell graft. The TCR was taken from a human donor who donated a stem cell graft to a child with combined immunodeficiency. The J gene is TRBJ2-7, the V gene TRBV7-2, with unresolved D. The CDR3 nucleotides read TGTGCCAGCACTATCCAACCGGGCGACGAGCAGTACTTC. Amino acid sequence: CASTIQPGDEQYF. The full variable domain, rest sourced from reference TRBV7-2 and TRBJ2-7, is GAGVSQSPSNKVTEKGKDVELRCDPISGHTALYWYRQSLGQGLEFLIYFQGNSAPDKSGLPSDRFSAERTGGSVSTLTIQRTQQEDSAVYLCASTIQPGDEQYFGPGTRLTVT.